This T cell receptor (beta chain) was captured by sequencing in a study of T cells in Graves' hyperthyroidism and ophthalmopathy. In germline, CDR1 is ENHRY, CDR2 SYGVKD. Deletions cut 8 bases from V and 0 bases from J, with 13 bases between. This CDR3 is 15 amino acids long. This clonotype was seen at least ten times. Template material for amplifying TCR beta CDR3 regions consisted of RNA transcripts. Primed by the HTBI set, a first-round RT-PCR was run on the TCR CDR3. Using its own MiXCR run on the multiplex PCR reads, TCRdb lists one record per CDR3 protein. The sample yields approximately 560,000 distinct CDR3 sequences, approximately 14% seen once.

Sequencing was performed on blood. The chain uses TRBV10-3 and TRBJ2-2; D assignment may be TRBD1 or TRBD2 (5 bases each). The origin of this receptor is a woman younger than 45 with Graves' hyperthyroidism. Here the CDR3 reads CAIQPGTANTGELFF. DNA for the CDR3: TGTGCCATCCAACCCGGGACGGCGAACACCGGGGAGCTGTTTTTT.